This entry concerns a single T cell receptor beta chain. Its target is unknown. The donors were part of the validation cohort of 100 to 150 subjects. That cohort was separate from the first cohort, which comprised under 750 subjects. The sample comes from a study of cytomegalovirus exposure and HLA in healthy donors. Per germline, CDR1 SNHLY and CDR2 FYNNEI. V lost 4 bases to trimming and J lost 8 bases, with 5 bases between them. The CDR3 length is 11 residues. Whole-study results and caveats: There were three CMV-associated chains whose specificity for CMV antigens was confirmed in vitro. Rarity characterized most TCR sequences, yet some public TCRs appeared in many donors.

The assay was immunoSEQ multiplex PCR, and TCRdb's table has in-frame clones only and misses some. This repertoire shows around 120,000 clones, around 89% found once; its top ten account for around 1.9%. Sequenced input: PBMCs. The chain recombines TRBV2 with TRBJ2-2; D gene ambiguous. The source is a young man in good health and CMV-seronegative. The CDR3 loop is CASSVTGELFF. CDR3 DNA: TGTGCCAGCAGTGTGACAGGGGAGCTGTTTTTT.